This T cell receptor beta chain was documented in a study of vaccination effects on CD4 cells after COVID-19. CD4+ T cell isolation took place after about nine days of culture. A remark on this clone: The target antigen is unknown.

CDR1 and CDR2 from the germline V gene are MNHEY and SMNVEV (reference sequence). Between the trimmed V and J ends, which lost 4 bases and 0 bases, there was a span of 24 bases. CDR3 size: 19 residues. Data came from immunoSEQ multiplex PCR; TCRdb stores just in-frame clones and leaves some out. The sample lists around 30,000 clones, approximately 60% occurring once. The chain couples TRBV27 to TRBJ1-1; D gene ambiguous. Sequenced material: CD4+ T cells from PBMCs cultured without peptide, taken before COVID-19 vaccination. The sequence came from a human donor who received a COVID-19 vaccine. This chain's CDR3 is CASSSVMWQQSVMNTEAFF. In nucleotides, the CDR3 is TGTGCCAGCAGTTCAGTCATGTGGCAACAATCGGTAATGAACACTGAAGCTTTCTTT.